This T cell receptor (beta chain) stems from a study of blood T cell repertoires in COVID-19 (dated by TCRdb to the early 2020s). For context, the study as a whole: The collaborator samples originated in the United States, Italy and Spain and spanned the acute and convalescent phases of COVID-19. The material from the prospective study consisted of cDNA or gDNA derived from T cells, B-cell-depleted T cells, or PBMCs. The dataset comprised deeply sampled blood TCRbeta repertoires from subjects exposed to, actively infected with, or recovered from COVID-19. A freely available public database, intended as a resource for researchers studying the immune response to SARS-CoV-2, is where the repertoires were released. The samples were drawn from two sources: the first 160 participants of the ongoing ImmuneRACE study, and over 1,000 subjects contributed by 6 global collaborators. A de-identified subject ID, COVID-19 status, age in years and sex were almost always included in the sample metadata. HLA class I and class II types, where available, came from metadata supplied by the sample provider rather than from assay-based typing. Study-wide findings and limitations: How much clinical and demographic metadata was included differed by source and by participant, and the metadata was provided uncurated.

Of note for this clone: The antigen it recognizes is unknown. No per-base quality is available; no much larger clone lies one base away.

TCRbeta CDR3 regions were amplified from genomic DNA by means of the immunoSEQ Assay, a bias-controlled multiplex PCR. Per the source publication's procedure: Within the assay, amplification of reference gene primers was used to estimate how many nucleated cells each sample contained. Sequence reads were collapsed and filtered to measure the absolute abundance of every unique TCRbeta CDR3 rearrangement. Productive Simpson clonality was computed per sample as the square root of Simpson's diversity index over productive rearrangements. TCRdb carries this immuneACCESS record with in-frame sequences only. Its versions omit some clonotypes, under half of them owing to an unresolved V gene in the studies checked, with the rest unexplained. The V and J calls and clone size were taken over from that table, and D and trimming were inferred from the DNA. The sample table holds roughly 260,000 clones, of which approximately 90% were seen once. Of the sample, 1.2% falls within the top ten clones.

CDR3 length: 16 amino acids, cysteine to phenylalanine. Only CDR3 DNA remains: 48 bases, in frame from the first base. CDR1 SGHRS and CDR2 YFSETQ were looked up in the germline V gene. Germline trimming: 7 bases from V, 5 bases from J; junction bases outside gene matches: 14. Enrolling through a virtual design, the prospective study's participants ranged in age from roughly 18 to 89 years and lived across some 23 United States geographic areas. In the prospective study, cohorts were assigned on the basis of participant-reported clinical history obtained from a screening survey and a study questionnaire. Each participant in the prospective study had whole blood, serum and a nasopharyngeal or oropharyngeal swab collected by mobile phlebotomists. Additional blood draws and questionnaires over an approximately two-month period could optionally be provided by prospective study participants. Before DNA extraction, prospective study blood samples were shipped either frozen or at room temperature.

The specimen was PBMCs or T cells enriched from blood (not recorded which). The source of this sequence is a human donor in a cohort exposed to, infected with or recovered from COVID-19 (not recorded which). The donor label of this sample is uncertain. The chain uses TRBV5-1 and TRBJ2-5, with TRBD2 identical over 10 junction bases. The CDR3 in this case is CASGSGLAGAGETQYF. In nucleotide form, the sequence is TGCGCCAGCGGTTCGGGGCTAGCGGGGGCAGGGGAGACCCAGTACTTC.